This TCR beta chain was profiled in a study of response to subunit inactivated influenza vaccine. Study-wide findings and caveats: With each seasonal influenza vaccination, the authors suggested, few new T cells are recruited.

About this clonotype: Its target is unknown.

The V end lost 6 bases, the J end lost 3 bases, and 8 bases lay between the germline ends. This CDR3 has 13 amino acids. Germline assignment: CDR1 MNHNY and CDR2 SVGAGI (reference sequence). MiXCR, run by TCRdb on the RT-PCR reads, gives a single entry per CDR3 protein. The sample has around 200,000 distinct CDR3 sequences, around 9% seen once. The rearrangement links TRBV6-6 to TRBJ2-2, with D unclear. The TCR comes from a man in his fifties who received an inactivated influenza vaccine. Source: non-naive T cells sorted from PBMCs, taken on the day of vaccination. The DNA of the CDR3 is TGTGCCAGCAGATCCGTGGACACCGGGGAGCTGTTTTTT. Its translation: CASRSVDTGELFF.